These 19 T cell receptor beta chains came from one sample sequenced in a study of blood T cell repertoires in COVID-19. TCRdb's table, derived via immunoSEQ multiplex PCR, lists solely in-frame clones and lacks some. The data hold 200,000 to 250,000 clones, with around 90% observed a single time. Material for sequencing was PBMCs or T cells enriched from blood (not recorded which). These receptors came from a woman aged 50 to 60 with acute COVID-19.

V is TRBV5-1 and J is TRBJ2-1; 11 positions agree with TRBD2. The CDR3 is made up of 15 amino acids. Germline CDR1 reads SGHRS; CDR2 reads YFSETQ. V lost 5 bases, J lost 7 bases, and 8 bases stayed unmatched. CDR3 in amino acids: CASRSSGRIGNEQFF. DNA of the CDR3: TGCGCCAGCAGGTCTAGCGGGAGGATTGGGAATGAGCAGTTCTTC.

The genes are TRBV19 and TRBJ2-1; D possibly corresponds to TRBD2 (5 bases). Trimming stripped 8 bases from V and 9 bases from J, with 11 bases between. The CDR3 consists of 11 residues. CDR1 is LNHDA and CDR2 is SQIVND in the germline V gene (reference sequence). As DNA, the CDR3 is TGTGCCAGTGCGACTATAGCTGAGCAGTTCTTC. Protein: CASATIAEQFF.

The chain couples TRBV6-5 to TRBJ1-5; 9 nucleotides align to TRBD1. V was clipped by 6 bases and J by 3 bases; unmatched bases: 3. The CDR3 has 14 residues. Looked up from germline, CDR1 is MNHEY and CDR2 is SVGAGI. The CDR3 DNA sequence: TGTGCCAGCAGAGGGACAGGGCACAATCAGCCCCAGCATTTT. Its translation: CASRGTGHNQPQHF.

J is TRBJ2-1 and V is TRBV7-8, with a weak D call TRBD1 (5 bases). Per germline, CDR1 SGHVS and CDR2 FQNEAQ. This CDR3 has 13 amino acids. The germline V and J ends were trimmed by 3 bases and 4 bases, with 7 bases remaining between them. The CDR3 coding sequence is TGTGCCAGCAGCTTGGGGCAGTACAATGAGCAGTTCTTC. Its protein is CASSLGQYNEQFF.

The rearrangement links TRBV5-1 to TRBJ2-2; no definite D call. The CDR3 is 16 residues long. V dropped 3 bases and J dropped 0 bases, with 12 bases sitting between them. The germline V gene encodes CDR1 SGHRS and CDR2 YFSETQ. CDR3 in amino acids: CASSSAQTANTGELFF. CDR3 nucleotide sequence: TGCGCCAGCAGCTCGGCTCAGACTGCGAACACCGGGGAGCTGTTTTTT.

This chain uses TRBV27 with TRBJ1-1; D is unresolved. CDR3 size: 12 residues. Trimming took 6 bases from V and 6 from J, leaving 11 bases between them. Germline V CDR1 and CDR2: MNHEY, SMNVEV (reference sequence). The CDR3 DNA reads as TGTGCCAGCAGCTTTGACGGGGCTGAAGCTTTCTTT. Its translation is CASSFDGAEAFF.

The V call is TRBV6-5, the J call TRBJ1-3; D is undetermined. From germline, CDR1 is MNHEY and CDR2 SVGAGI. This CDR3 has 14 residues. Trimming took 0 bases from V and 3 from J, leaving 6 bases between them. The CDR3 sequence is CASSYSRNGNTIYF. In DNA form, the CDR3 reads TGTGCCAGCAGTTACTCGCGAAATGGAAACACCATATATTTT.

This clone has more than one count but fewer than ten. The CDR3 DNA reads as TGTGCCAGCAGTTACTCTACAGGGACTGGCTACACCTTC. Translation gives CASSYSTGTGYTF. The chain couples TRBV12-3 or TRBV12-4 to TRBJ1-2; weak D call: TRBD1 (6 bases). This CDR3 region has 13 residues. With 4 bases removed from V and 7 bases from J, the gap between germline ends came to 13 bases.

The CDR3 DNA reads TGTGCCAGCAGTCAAAGACAGGGTAGCAATCAGCCCCAGCATTTT. Its protein is CASSQRQGSNQPQHF. The chain has TRBV27 and TRBJ1-5, with 7 nucleotides matching TRBD1. Per germline, CDR1 MNHEY and CDR2 SMNVEV (reference sequence). The ends lost 5 bases at V and 0 bases at J; junction bases unmatched: 4. CDR3 length: 15 amino acids.

V usage is TRBV30 and J usage is TRBJ1-2; TRBD1 agrees at 9 bases. This CDR3 is 13 amino acids long. Per germline, CDR1 GTSNPN and CDR2 SVGIG (reference sequence). The J segment lost 5 bases and the V segment lost 1 base, leaving 2 bases of the junction unmatched. DNA for the CDR3: TGTGCCTGGAGTGCGGACAGGGGTTATGGCTACACCTTC. Translation gives CAWSADRGYGYTF.

J is TRBJ1-1 and V is TRBV6-2 or TRBV6-3, with 9 nucleotides matching TRBD1. Germline V gene sequence: CDR1 MNHEY, CDR2 SVGEGT. This CDR3 spans 15 amino acids. V trimming: 6 bases; J trimming: 4 bases; junction bases outside the gene matches: 9. The chain's CDR3 is CASSKTGTGSTEAFF. DNA of the CDR3: TGTGCCAGCAGCAAAACCGGGACAGGGAGCACTGAAGCTTTCTTT.

The chain uses TRBV3-1 (or the pseudogene TRBV3-2) and TRBJ1-6; D is unresolved. The length of the CDR3 is 12 residues. CDR1 is LGHDT, CDR2 YNNKEL, per germline (reference sequence). Trimming took off 1 base at V and 9 bases at J, with 4 bases between the two ends. CDR3 in amino acids: CASSQVRSPLHF. CDR3 nucleotides: TGTGCCAGCAGCCAAGTCCGTTCACCCCTCCACTTT.

The chain carries TRBV9 and TRBJ1-3; 8 nucleotides match TRBD1. Germline assignment: CDR1 SGDLS and CDR2 YYNGEE. The trim removed 0 bases at V and 1 base at J, leaving 6 bases unmatched. The CDR3 length is 17 residues. CDR3 sequence reads: CASSVAQGATSGNTIYF. The CDR3 DNA reads as TGTGCCAGCAGCGTAGCTCAGGGGGCGACATCTGGAAACACCATATATTTT.

The chain carries TRBV12-5 and TRBJ1-2; a weak D match, TRBD1 (6 bases). Germline CDR1 reads LGHNT; CDR2 reads FRNRAP. The V gene lost 5 bases and the J gene lost 2 bases, with 15 bases spanning the gap. The CDR3 is 15 amino acids. CDR3 in DNA: TGTGCTAGTGGTGGATGGACAGCTGGCAACTATGGCTACACCTTC. It translates to CASGGWTAGNYGYTF.

The chain is built from TRBV7-9 and TRBJ2-1; TRBD2 aligns across 12 bases. The length of the CDR3 is 13 residues. CDR1 is SEHNR and CDR2 is FQNEAQ in the germline V gene (reference sequence). After removal of 5 bases from V and 15 bases from J, the junction contained 8 bases not matched to a gene. The DNA of the CDR3 is TGTGCCAGCAGCCGCGAGAGACTAGCGGGAGTGTTCTTC. This translates into CASSRERLAGVFF.

The chain carries TRBV9 and TRBJ2-7; 10 nucleotides line up with TRBD2. V lost 0 bases to trimming and J lost 3 bases; unmatched junction nucleotides: 3. CDR1 SGDLS and CDR2 YYNGEE come from the germline V gene. CDR3 length equals 15 residues. The CDR3 spells CASSVGTSGLYEQYF. The CDR3, as DNA: TGTGCCAGCAGCGTAGGGACTAGCGGTCTCTACGAGCAGTACTTC. The whole variable domain, remainder taken from reference TRBV9 and TRBJ2-7, is DSGVTQTPKHLITATGQRVTLRCSPRSGDLSVYWYQQSLDQGLQFLIQYYNGEERAKGNILERFSAQQFPDLHSELNLSSLELGDSALYFCASSVGTSGLYEQYFGPGTRLTVT.

This chain joins TRBV11-3 and TRBJ2-1, with no clear D. This CDR3 region has 16 residues. CDR1 SGHNT and CDR2 YENEEA come from the germline V gene. V was shortened by 4 bases and J by 3 bases, with 16 bases between the two germline ends. CDR3 protein: CASSSPRLWVYNEQFF. CDR3 in DNA: TGTGCCAGCAGCTCCCCGCGGCTTTGGGTCTACAATGAGCAGTTCTTC.

V usage is TRBV6-5 and J usage is TRBJ2-7, with 8 bases matching TRBD1. Germline V gives CDR1 MNHEY, CDR2 SVGAGI. The CDR3 spans 14 residues. Trimming cost V 5 bases and J 2 bases; bases outside gene matches: 5. The CDR3: CASSLDRGAYEQYF. The CDR3 DNA is TGTGCCAGCAGTCTCGACAGGGGCGCCTACGAGCAGTACTTC.

The CDR3 coding sequence is TGTGCCAGCAGTTTCAGGAGCGGGAGGGCCGTCGGGGAGCTGTTTTTT. This sequence encodes CASSFRSGRAVGELFF. This chain connects TRBV28 to TRBJ2-2, with TRBD2 identical over 10 bases. V lost 3 bases, J lost 7 bases, and 8 bases stayed unmatched. This CDR3 contains 16 residues. The germline V gene has CDR1 MDHEN and CDR2 SYDVKM.